Below, 25 T cell receptor beta chains from the same sample are listed, as sequenced in a study of T cell responses to AZD1222 COVID-19 vaccine. Data came from immunoSEQ multiplex PCR; TCRdb stores just in-frame clones and leaves some out. The sample consists of 100,000 to 150,000 clones, around 83% of them appearing once. Specimen: peripheral blood, collected 28 days after the second AZD1222 dose. The receptors stem from an adult who received the AZD1222 COVID-19 vaccine.

This clone was recorded a few times. The chain combines TRBV6-5 with TRBJ1-3; unclear D gene. Trimming removed 3 bases from V and 4 bases from J, with 7 bases in between. The germline V gene has CDR1 MNHEY and CDR2 SVGAGI. The CDR3 extends over 13 amino acids. The CDR3 here is CASSYGWGNTIYF. The CDR3, as DNA: TGTGCCAGCAGTTATGGGTGGGGAAACACCATATATTTT.

The rearrangement links TRBV5-1 to TRBJ1-1; D is ambiguous. Germline CDR1 and CDR2: SGHRS and YFSETQ. The CDR3 is 13 residues long. Trimming pared 0 bases from V and 11 bases from J, leaving 14 bases between. CDR3 in amino acids: CASSLGSEDEAFF. CDR3 DNA: TGCGCCAGCAGCTTGGGATCGGAAGACGAGGCTTTCTTT. Full variable domain (outside the CDR3, taken from reference TRBV5-1 and TRBJ1-1): KAGVTQTPRYLIKTRGQQVTLSCSPISGHRSVSWYQQTPGQGLQFLFEYFSETQRNKGNFPGRFSGRQFSNSRSEMNVSTLELGDSALYLCASSLGSEDEAFFGQGTRLTVV.

This clone has only one observation. V is TRBV19 and J is TRBJ2-5; D is ambiguous. Germline CDR1 is LNHDA and CDR2 is SQIVND (reference sequence). Deletions cut 5 bases from V and 5 bases from J, with 15 bases between. The CDR3 length is 14 residues. The CDR3 reads CASSPSPTWETQYF. CDR3 sequence (DNA): TGTGCCAGTAGTCCTTCTCCCACGTGGGAGACCCAGTACTTC.

The chain recombines TRBV18 with TRBJ1-5; 9 bases are a match to TRBD1. V lost 2 bases and J lost 4; bases outside the gene matches: 0. Germline V CDR1 and CDR2: KGHSH, LQKENI. The CDR3 covers 14 residues. The chain's CDR3 is CASSPGTGNQPQHF. CDR3 in DNA: TGTGCCAGCTCACCAGGGACAGGGAATCAGCCCCAGCATTTT.

V gene TRBV4-2 combines with J gene TRBJ1-5; 8 bases fit TRBD1. Germline lookup yields CDR1 LGHNA and CDR2 YNFKEQ. The CDR3 length is 18 residues. V lost 1 base to trimming and J lost 2 bases; unmatched junction nucleotides: 10. CDR3 region: CASSQGAGQGEGNQPQHF. The CDR3 nucleotides are TGTGCCAGCAGCCAAGGGGCCGGACAGGGAGAGGGCAATCAGCCCCAGCATTTT.

The CDR3 loop is CASSPPDGQREKLFF. Written as DNA, the CDR3 is TGTGCCAGCTCACCACCGGATGGCCAAAGGGAAAAACTGTTTTTT. This chain uses TRBV18 with TRBJ1-4; D unclear. V lost 0 bases and J lost 8, with 13 bases in between. Germline V gene sequence: CDR1 KGHSH, CDR2 LQKENI. This CDR3 has 15 residues.

This sequence joins TRBV11-2 and TRBJ1-1; D gene unclear. With 3 bases removed from V and 0 bases from J, the gap between germline ends came to 23 bases. In germline, CDR1 is SGHAT, CDR2 FQNNGV. This CDR3 has 19 residues. CDR3 sequence reads: CASSFGSSFGENMNTEAFF. The CDR3 DNA reads TGTGCCAGCAGCTTTGGGTCCTCTTTCGGGGAAAACATGAACACTGAAGCTTTCTTT. The complete variable domain, with remaining parts taken from reference TRBV11-2 and TRBJ1-1, reads EAGVAQSPRYKIIEKRQSVAFWCNPISGHATLYWYQQILGQGPKLLIQFQNNGVVDDSQLPKDRFSAERLKGVDSTLKIQPAKLEDSAVYLCASSFGSSFGENMNTEAFFGQGTRLTVV.

The chain carries TRBV2 and TRBJ1-6; 7 positions match TRBD1. Looked up from germline, CDR1 is SNHLY and CDR2 is FYNNEI. The CDR3 length is 14 residues. The V segment lost 7 bases and the J segment 9 bases; nucleotides outside the gene matches: 9. CDR3 nucleotide sequence: TGTGCCAGCACTTGGCAGGGGGAGGGTTCACCCCTCCACTTT. The encoded protein is CASTWQGEGSPLHF.

V gene TRBV7-2 combines with J gene TRBJ2-1; 8 bases match TRBD1. CDR1 and CDR2 from the germline V gene are SGHTA and FQGNSA. V lost 2 bases, J lost 7 bases, and 1 base stayed unmatched. The CDR3 runs to 13 residues. DNA of the CDR3: TGTGCCAGCAGCTTACACAGGGGGAATGAGCAGTTCTTC. Translation: CASSLHRGNEQFF.

The rearrangement joins TRBV5-1 to TRBJ1-1, with TRBD1 matching over 10 bases. The CDR3 covers 14 residues. Germline V gene lookup returns CDR1 SGHRS and CDR2 YFSETQ. J was trimmed by 3 bases and V by 4 bases; bases with no gene match: 3. In DNA, the CDR3 is TGCGCCAGCAGCCAGGGACAGGGGCACACTGAAGCTTTCTTT. It translates to CASSQGQGHTEAFF.

V gene TRBV30 combines with J gene TRBJ1-2; possible D gene TRBD1, 6 bases. This CDR3 contains 13 residues. Germline CDR1 and CDR2: GTSNPN and SVGIG (reference sequence). V lost 4 bases, J lost 3 bases, and 12 bases lay in between. Here the CDR3 reads CAWIPGQYYGYTF. The CDR3 nucleotides are TGTGCCTGGATTCCAGGACAGTACTATGGCTACACCTTC.

The V and J genes are TRBV6-5 and TRBJ1-3; no clear D gene. The germline gives CDR1 MNHEY, CDR2 SVGAGI. With 6 bases removed from V and 0 bases from J, the gap between germline ends came to 12 bases. The CDR3 totals 15 residues. CDR3: CASSQTGFSGNTIYF. CDR3 DNA sequence: TGTGCCAGCAGCCAAACGGGGTTCTCTGGAAACACCATATATTTT.

This chain uses TRBV6-5 with TRBJ2-7; D may match TRBD1 or TRBD2 (5 bases each). Germline values: CDR1 MNHEY, CDR2 SVGAGI. Deletions cut 6 bases from V and 2 bases from J, with 11 bases between. This CDR3 has 13 residues. The chain's CDR3 is CASRGTETYEQYF. The CDR3 DNA is TGTGCCAGCAGGGGGACGGAGACCTACGAGCAGTACTTC.

The chain is built from TRBV6-5 and TRBJ1-2; D uncertain. This CDR3 has 12 residues. Germline loops: CDR1 MNHEY, CDR2 SVGAGI. The V gene lost 6 bases and the J gene lost 6 bases, with 11 bases spanning the gap. CDR3 amino acids: CASSSRGDGYTF. The CDR3 region has the DNA TGTGCCAGCAGCTCCCGTGGAGATGGCTACACCTTC.

This rearrangement joins TRBV4-1 to TRBJ1-5, with D hard to call. V shed 2 bases and J shed 6 bases, with 8 bases lying between them. The CDR3 is 13 residues long. The V gene's germline CDR1 is MGHRA and CDR2 YSYEKL. CDR3 DNA sequence: TGCGCCAGCAGCCAAAATCCCACTCAGCCCCAGCATTTT. Translation gives CASSQNPTQPQHF.

The chain carries TRBV4-2 and TRBJ2-1; D is possibly TRBD1 or TRBD2 (5 bases each). Germline loops: CDR1 LGHNA, CDR2 YNFKEQ. The CDR3 loop spans 13 amino acids. Deletions cut 5 bases from V and 3 bases from J, with 8 bases between. CDR3 sequence (DNA): TGTGCCAGCAGCGGGGGTCACTACAATGAGCAGTTCTTC. This gives the protein CASSGGHYNEQFF.

The V call is TRBV28, the J call TRBJ2-7, with 9 bases lining up with TRBD1. Germline V CDR1 and CDR2: MDHEN, SYDVKM. The CDR3 spans 14 residues. The junction had 3 bases not matched to a gene; V was cut back by 6 bases and J by 0 bases. Written as DNA, the CDR3 is TGTGCCAGCAGAAGACAGGGGGGCTCCTACGAGCAGTACTTC. It codes for CASRRQGGSYEQYF. The whole variable domain, filled in from reference TRBV28 and TRBJ2-7, reads DVKVTQSSRYLVKRTGEKVFLECVQDMDHENMFWYRQDPGLGLRLIYFSYDVKMKEKGDIPEGYSVSREKKERFSLILESASTNQTSMYLCASRRQGGSYEQYFGPGTRLTVT.

This clone was detected once. The chain recombines TRBV5-6 with TRBJ2-3, with TRBD2 matching over 14 bases. This CDR3 spans 16 amino acids. Trimming cost V 4 bases and J 4 bases; bases outside gene matches: 5. CDR1 SGHDT and CDR2 YYEEEE come from the germline V gene. In DNA, the CDR3 is TGTGCCAGCAGCGCAGGGACTAGCGGGGGAGCAGATACGCAGTATTTT. Translation gives CASSAGTSGGADTQYF.

The chain has TRBV6-5 and TRBJ2-7, with 7 bases fitting TRBD1. This CDR3 is built from 14 residues. J gave up 0 bases and V 6 bases, and 5 bases lay outside the gene matches. Germline CDR1 MNHEY, CDR2 SVGAGI. This CDR3 is CASRGQWSSYEQYF. The CDR3 bases are TGTGCCAGCAGGGGACAGTGGAGCTCCTACGAGCAGTACTTC.

The chain employs TRBV7-2 and TRBJ1-6; D call uncertain. The CDR3 runs 12 residues. Germline V gives CDR1 SGHTA, CDR2 FQGNSA. The V gene lost 3 bases and the J gene lost 11 bases, with 8 bases spanning the gap. In nucleotides, the CDR3 is TGTGCCAGCAGCTTCGAGCAACCACCCCTCCACTTT. Translating gives CASSFEQPPLHF.

J is TRBJ1-2 and V is TRBV7-9; 8 bases fit TRBD1. Per germline, CDR1 SEHNR and CDR2 FQNEAQ (reference sequence). The V gene end was trimmed by 11 bases and the J gene end by 6 bases; junction bases not matched to a gene: 8. There are 12 residues in the CDR3. CDR3 amino acids: CAGNDRGDGYTF. The CDR3 bases are TGTGCCGGGAACGACAGGGGCGATGGCTACACCTTC.

This rearrangement joins TRBV19 to TRBJ1-1; D not certain. CDR1 LNHDA and CDR2 SQIVND come from the germline V gene (reference sequence). The CDR3 has 16 amino acids. Trimming pared 7 bases from V and 4 bases from J, leaving 22 bases between. The CDR3 loop reads CASTLRSSGFGTEAFF. The CDR3 DNA reads TGTGCCAGTACCCTACGCTCGTCAGGCTTCGGCACTGAAGCTTTCTTT.

The rearrangement links TRBV7-3 to TRBJ2-3, with 7 bases that match TRBD1. The CDR3 totals 15 residues. CDR1 is SGHTA and CDR2 is FQGTGA in the germline V gene. With V trimmed by 5 bases and J by 10 bases, 15 bases remained unmatched. The CDR3 DNA reads TGTGCCAGCAGCCCGACCTCCCAGACAGGGCAGCCGCAGTATTTT. It codes for CASSPTSQTGQPQYF.

CDR3 in DNA: TGCGCCAGCAGCAAACACCCCGCGGACGGCACCGGGGAGCTGTTTTTT. This encodes CASSKHPADGTGELFF. J is TRBJ2-2 and V is TRBV4-1; no clear D gene. The CDR3 is 16 amino acids. The germline CDR1 and CDR2 sequences are MGHRA and YSYEKL. V gave up 5 bases and J gave up 4 bases, with 17 bases separating them.

The V and J genes are TRBV21-1 and TRBJ2-2; no DNA check was done on the table's D call, TRBD1. TRBV21-1 is noted as a pseudogene. The CDR3 runs to 17 residues. CDR3 in DNA: TGTGCCAGCAGCAATGTCAGGACAGGGAGACTCTCCGGGGAGCTGTTTTTT. Protein sequence: CASSNVRTGRLSGELFF.